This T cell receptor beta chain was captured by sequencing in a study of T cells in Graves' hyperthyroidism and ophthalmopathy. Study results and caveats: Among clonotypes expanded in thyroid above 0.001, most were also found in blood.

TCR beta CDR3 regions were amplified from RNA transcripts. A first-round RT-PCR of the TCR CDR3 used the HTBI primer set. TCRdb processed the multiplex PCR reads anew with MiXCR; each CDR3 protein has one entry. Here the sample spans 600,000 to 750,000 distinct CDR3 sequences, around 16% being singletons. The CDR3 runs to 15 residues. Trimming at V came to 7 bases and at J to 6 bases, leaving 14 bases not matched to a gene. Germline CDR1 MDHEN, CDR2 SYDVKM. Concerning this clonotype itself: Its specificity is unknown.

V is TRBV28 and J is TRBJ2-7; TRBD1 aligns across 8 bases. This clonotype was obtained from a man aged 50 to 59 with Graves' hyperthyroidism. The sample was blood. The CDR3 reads CASNHDRTGIFEQYF. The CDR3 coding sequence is TGTGCCAGCAATCACGATAGGACAGGGATCTTCGAGCAGTACTTC.